The 20 T cell receptor beta chains reported below all come from one sample, sequenced in a study of immune heterogeneity within non-small cell lung tumors. The authors used about 600 ng of bulk tumor genomic DNA per sample as template. Several far-apart biopsies were taken per primary tumor during surgery. Those enrolled were patients newly diagnosed with untreated non-small cell lung cancer and undergoing curative surgery. Using 32 V and 13 J primers, multiplex PCR amplified TCR beta CDR3. TCRdb recomputed calls from the multiplex PCR reads with MiXCR, one row per CDR3 protein. The sample yields about 22,000 distinct CDR3 sequences, roughly 30% seen once. The sequenced sample was lung tumor tissue. These receptors all come from a man in his forties with non-small cell lung cancer.

By sample fraction, this clonotype is medium-sized. J is TRBJ1-3 and V is TRBV9; D perhaps matches TRBD1 (5 bases). The CDR3 sequence is 15 residues long. Trimming shortened V by 3 bases and J by 0 bases, and 10 bases separated the two germline ends. Germline CDR1 and CDR2: SGDLS and YYNGEE. The CDR3: CASSGGHGSGNTIYF. DNA of the CDR3: TGTGCCAGCAGCGGCGGACACGGCTCTGGAAACACCATATATTTT.

This clonotype has only a few counts. The chain joins TRBV7-9 to TRBJ2-1; 7 bases map to TRBD1. CDR1 and CDR2 from the germline V gene are SEHNR and FQNEAQ (reference sequence). With V trimmed by 6 bases and J by 9 bases, 14 bases remained unmatched. The CDR3 length is 15 residues. The CDR3 nucleotides read TGTGCCAGCAGATACGAGACAGGGTTATATGGTGAGCAGTTCTTC. It encodes CASRYETGLYGEQFF.

The chain carries TRBV20-1 and TRBJ1-6; TRBD1 is a possible D gene (5 bases). Germline V gives CDR1 DFQATT, CDR2 SNEGSKA (reference sequence). The CDR3 has 16 amino acids. V dropped 0 bases and J dropped 2 bases, with 11 bases sitting between them. DNA for the CDR3: TGCAGTGCTAGAGAAGTGGGGGAGGCCTATAATTCACCCCTCCACTTT. Encoded protein: CSAREVGEAYNSPLHF.

With regard to this clonotype: Since a much larger clone is just one base distant, this may be a read error. The DNA for the CDR3 is TGCAGTGCTAAAGGCAGAACCTATGGCTACACCTTC. It translates to CSAKGRTYGYTF. The chain carries TRBV20-1 and TRBJ1-2, with no clear D. Trimming took 4 bases from V and 4 from J, leaving 10 bases between them. The germline gives CDR1 DFQATT, CDR2 SNEGSKA (reference sequence). The CDR3 extends over 12 amino acids.

This clonotype was detected once. At one of its ends the junction is not consistent with the germline gene, which may arise from a read error. V usage is TRBV5-1 and J usage is TRBJ1-4, with TRBD1 as a possible D gene (5 bases). CDR1 is SGHRS, CDR2 YFSETQ, per germline. CDR3 size: 14 residues. The CDR3 is CASGLAGRGEKLFF. CDR3 bases: TGCGCCAGCGGCTTGGCCGGTCGGGGGGAAAAACTGTTTTTT.

The V call is TRBV14, the J call TRBJ2-1; 14 nucleotides align to TRBD2. CDR1 is SGHDN, CDR2 FVKESK, per germline. J gave up 12 bases and V 4 bases, and 5 bases lay outside the gene matches. The CDR3 has 14 residues. This CDR3 is CASSPRTSGRRQFF. For the CDR3, the DNA is TGTGCCAGCAGCCCCCGGACTAGCGGGAGGAGGCAGTTCTTC.

As for this clonotype: The DNA is omitted, as the CDR3 cannot be located on it reliably, and the CDR3 follows TCRdb's listing. The chain has TRBV4-2 and TRBJ1-3; the D segment call TRBD1 is taken from the table without a DNA check. Germline V gene lookup returns CDR1 LGHNA and CDR2 YNFKEQ. With termini counted, the CDR3 has 16 amino acids. CDR3 amino acids: CASSQDRVGTGNTIFF.

This clonotype has at least ten counts. The gene calls are TRBV11-2 and TRBJ2-1; 11 nucleotides match TRBD2. Losses at the gene ends were 1 base for V and 6 bases for J; bases not matched to a gene: 11. CDR3 length: 18 residues. Germline V gives CDR1 SGHAT, CDR2 FQNNGV. The CDR3 DNA sequence: TGTGCCAGCAGCTTAGTTCCTGGGGGCCTAGCGGGAGGCAATGAGCAGTTCTTC. Residues: CASSLVPGGLAGGNEQFF.

The table lists this clonotype with a count of one. This clone may be a read error of a much larger clone one base away. This sequence joins TRBV29-1 and TRBJ2-3; perhaps D is TRBD1 or TRBD2 (5 bases each). Germline V gives CDR1 SQVTM, CDR2 ANQGSEA. This CDR3 contains 12 residues. The CDR3 spells CSGDGSTDTKYF. In DNA form, the CDR3 reads TGCAGCGGGGACGGTAGCACAGATACGAAGTATTTT.

Points on this clonotype: A much larger clonotype is one base distant, so this may be a read error. This likely comes from a read error, as the CDR3 has no conserved phenylalanine or tryptophan at its end. The chain carries TRBV11-2 and TRBJ2-1; D is undetermined. V was trimmed by 2 bases and J by 8 bases, leaving 4 bases between them. CDR3 length equals 11 residues. The germline gives CDR1 SGHAT, CDR2 FQNNGV. CDR3 coding DNA: TGTGCCAGCAGCTTATTATATGAGCAGTTCTTA. This codes for CASSLLYEQFL.

This clonotype is labeled as medium-sized. The rearrangement joins TRBV6-1 to TRBJ1-2; D is uncertain. Trimming took off 2 bases at V and 11 bases at J, with 9 bases between the two ends. The CDR3 has 11 residues. Germline CDR1 reads MNHNS; CDR2 reads SASEGT. The CDR3 nucleotides are TGTGCCAGCAGTGAAACAGTGCGGTACACCTTC. Translated, it gives CASSETVRYTF.

Concerning this clonotype: One base away lies a much larger clone, so this may be a sequencing read error. This chain links TRBV11-2 with TRBJ1-2; D not resolved. The V end was cut by 0 bases, the J end by 4 bases, with 6 bases between. The V gene's germline CDR1 is SGHAT and CDR2 FQNNGV. The CDR3 runs 13 residues. CDR3 sequence (DNA): TGTGCCAGCAGCTTAGAGCCAGGCTATGGCTACACCTTC. It specifies CASSLEPGYGYTF.

This clonotype has at least ten counts. The J gene is TRBJ2-7, the V gene TRBV11-2; D not certain. This CDR3 contains 14 residues. V lost 5 bases to trimming and J lost 6 bases, with 17 bases between them. From germline, CDR1 is SGHAT and CDR2 FQNNGV. The CDR3 region has the DNA TGTGCCAGCAGCCCCTATTCTAGGGCAGCCGAGCAGTACTTC. Its protein product is CASSPYSRAAEQYF.

Comment on this clonotype: A much larger clonotype is one base distant, so this may be a read error. This rearrangement joins TRBV6-1 to TRBJ1-1; D is undetermined. Germline CDR1 is MNHNS and CDR2 is SASEGT. The CDR3 has 12 amino acids. Deletions cut 6 bases from V and 0 bases from J, with 5 bases between. CDR3 amino acids: CASRAVNTEAFF. CDR3 in DNA: TGTGCCAGCAGAGCTGTGAACACTGAAGCTTTCTTT.

In regard to this clonotype: A much more abundant neighbour one base away suggests this may be a read error. V is TRBV25-1 and J is TRBJ2-5; D gene unclear. Germline CDR1 is MGHDK and CDR2 is SYGVNS. This CDR3 comprises 14 residues. V dropped 2 bases and J dropped 6 bases, with 13 bases sitting between them. CDR3 in DNA: TGTGCCAGCAGTGAACCGGTATATCTGAAGACCCAGTACTTC. Amino acid sequence: CASSEPVYLKTQYF.

Points on this clonotype: A read error is possible here, since a much larger clone lies one base away. This is likely a read error, given that the CDR3 carries no conserved phenylalanine or tryptophan at its end. The chain uses TRBV9 and TRBJ2-7, with D possibly TRBD2 on 5 matching bases. Germline assignment: CDR1 SGDLS and CDR2 YYNGEE. V dropped 0 bases and J dropped 4 bases, with 17 bases sitting between them. The CDR3 is 16 residues long. The CDR3, as DNA: TGTGCCAGCAGCGTAGTTTCCGAGCGGAGCACGTACGAGCAGTACCTC. Translated: CASSVVSERSTYEQYL.

This chain joins TRBV10-1 and TRBJ2-2, with a weak D call TRBD2 (6 bases). The V gene lost 11 bases and the J gene lost 9 bases, with 31 bases spanning the gap. Germline CDR1 WNHNN, CDR2 SYGVQD (reference sequence). CDR3 length equals 17 residues. The CDR3 sequence: CASFRRDLTPGHRELFF. The CDR3 DNA reads TGCGCCTCCTTTAGGCGGGACCTTACCCCTGGGCACCGGGAGCTGTTTTTT.

This clonotype was counted at least ten times. This chain uses TRBV27 with TRBJ1-4, with no clear D. The V gene's germline CDR1 is MNHEY and CDR2 SMNVEV (reference sequence). The V gene lost 4 bases and the J gene lost 7 bases, with 10 bases spanning the gap. The CDR3 consists of 13 residues. The CDR3 DNA reads as TGTGCCAGCAGTTCCCCCCGGGCTGAAAAACTGTTTTTT. Amino acid sequence: CASSSPRAEKLFF.

The chain uses TRBV20-1 and TRBJ1-1; maybe TRBD1 (6 bases). CDR3 length: 12 amino acids. Germline V gives CDR1 DFQATT, CDR2 SNEGSKA (reference sequence). Between the trimmed V and J ends, which lost 3 bases and 4 bases, there was a span of 9 bases. CDR3 loop: CSASKGGTEAFF. The CDR3 DNA is TGCAGTGCTAGCAAGGGGGGCACTGAAGCTTTCTTT.

In the case of this clonotype: A much larger clone lies a single base off, so this may be a read error. The CDR3: CASSRTGFVNQPQHF. The CDR3 DNA sequence: TGTGCCAGCAGTAGAACAGGGTTCGTCAATCAGCCCCAGCATTTT. V usage is TRBV27 and J usage is TRBJ1-5, with D tentatively TRBD1 (6 bases). This CDR3 has 15 amino acids. Deletions cut 5 bases from V and 3 bases from J, with 14 bases between. The germline gives CDR1 MNHEY, CDR2 SMNVEV (reference sequence).